This T cell receptor beta chain was recorded in a study of naive and memory T cell subsets. CMV status came from CD4+ IFNgamma after overnight CMV lysate stimulation. Four subsets defined by CD45RA and CD27 were sorted after CD3, CD4, CD8 and live/dead staining. Both TRBC1 and TRBC2 were covered by a beta constant-region primer of two equimolar oligonucleotides. Ligated cDNA was amplified by four rounds of PCR with nested alpha and beta constant-region primers and SP2. MiXCR, run by TCRdb on the UMI-ligation and nested PCR reads, gives a single entry per CDR3 protein. Altogether around 130,000 distinct CDR3 sequences are present, 36% being singletons, with the ten largest covering approximately 0.9%. V dropped 8 bases and J dropped 0; count of bases not matched to a gene: 7. CDR3 length equals 14 residues. Germline values: CDR1 MNHEY, CDR2 SVGAGI. Study results and caveats: Over 90% of naive TCR sequences appeared only once after error correction, unlike memory subsets.

In the case of this clonotype: Its antigen is unknown.

This clonotype was obtained from a human donor in good health. The chain uses TRBV6-5 and TRBJ2-7; 7 nucleotides align to TRBD1. The sample taken for sequencing was central memory CD4+ T cells from blood. The CDR3 loop reads CASRPGDSSYEQYF. CDR3 sequence (DNA): TGTGCCAGCCGACCCGGGGACAGCTCCTACGAGCAGTACTTC.